This T cell receptor (beta chain) was obtained from a study of T-cell memory formation after mild COVID-19. Looking at the study overall: TCR clusters were mostly confined to one donor each.

With regard to this clonotype: Antigen unknown.

5'RACE, which relied on constant-segment primers, yielded TCR alpha and TCR beta cDNA libraries carrying sample barcodes and UMIs. TCRdb reanalysed the 5' RACE reads using MiXCR and keeps one entry per CDR3 protein. The profile shows under 400,000 distinct CDR3 sequences, 20% to 25% of them singletons. The CDR3 runs to 13 residues. Looked up from germline, CDR1 is SGHRS and CDR2 is YFSETQ. The V end was cut by 6 bases, the J end by 6 bases, with 16 bases between. Study results and caveats: Clones contracting across day 15 to 85 had a balanced CD4/CD8 profile; later expanding clones leaned CD4+. SARS-CoV-2 specificity of second-wave clones peaking day 37 was unconfirmed.

This TCR was sampled from an adult woman who had mild COVID-19 (a few samples of this study predate the infection). Cell type and time point are not known. Sequenced input: PBMCs or a T cell subset sorted from them (not recorded which). The gene calls are TRBV5-1 and TRBJ2-7; D possibly uses TRBD1 or TRBD2 (5 bases each). The CDR3 DNA reads as TGCGCCAGCACCCTTGTATCGGGGCGCGAGCAGTACTTC. Its translation: CASTLVSGREQYF.